This T cell receptor (beta chain) came from a study of human T cells and chemical hapten exposure (dated by TCRdb to the early 2020s). About the full investigation: For sensitization, 2% DPC in acetone was applied to a roughly 2 cm by roughly 2 cm area of upper inner arm skin. Throughout the study period of roughly five months, patients also received therapeutic DPC doses to the scalp every week. Patch tests used Finn chambers with 0.01% DPC on the upper back, scored after 6 days by International Contact Dermatitis Research Group standards. Alopecia areata with under or over 50% scalp involvement, alopecia totalis and alopecia universalis were represented in the patient cohort, which was mostly female. Libraries were pooled for sequencing, and variation in per-sample TCR yields was attributed mainly to small differences in library volumes within the pool. The study tracked peripheral blood TCR repertoire changes in vivo during primary and secondary sensitization to the hapten diphenylcyclopropenone (DPC) in alopecia patients. Blood was sampled from patients pre-sensitization (week 0) and at 2, 6 and about 24 weeks after DPC sensitization. For TCR sequencing, blood came from twenty-nine alopecia patients at anywhere from one to four time points (pre-sensitization, 2, 6 and 24 weeks). The investigation overall reported the following: No change with DPC sensitization was found in the number of TCRs above 1 in 1000 frequency, and no evidence of global repertoire structure alterations was found. The number of PT1 expanded TCRs positively correlated with patch test score, significant at thresholds 8, 16 and 32 but not 4. All patients had alopecia, a presumed autoimmune disease, so their immune response might differ from that of healthy individuals. After repeated subsampling, the strength of the expansion versus patch-test correlation and the threshold at which it became significant changed. Significantly more large CDR3 similarity clusters were formed by expanded TCRs than by pre-sensitization or healthy control sets, consistent with antigen-driven responses.

The sample holds a few counts of this clonotype. The target of this receptor is not known. It has no much larger one-base neighbor in the sample; base qualities were not kept. The library relied on RACE. Sequencing instrument: NextSeq 500. Library preparation attached unique molecular identifiers to individual cDNA molecules for quantitative, reproducible TCR counting. Both TCR alpha and TCR beta chains were sequenced from each blood RNA sample. The source study handled its data this way. A median of around 96,000 TCRs per sample was observed, with a range of about 20,000 to 750,000. The Decombinator software suite was used to annotate the V, J and CDR3 of the TCR reads. Every sample was subsampled to the same number of TCRs (28,000) for the PS versus PT1 abundance plots. Expanded TCRs were defined as absent before sensitization and observed at least eight times at the 2-week time point. In TCRdb, the public reads were trimmed at Q25 with fastp and aligned with MiXCR, with productive beta chains retained. CDR3 protein sequences are deduplicated, and each keeps its most common genes and DNA. TCRdb's processing, not the study's, gives the V and J calls here. This sample is represented by 95,000 to 150,000 distinct CDR3 sequences; roughly 10% of them were singletons. Jointly, the top ten make up around 2.4% of the sample.

Explained via the paper, the time point label denotes: patch test 3, about 24 weeks after DPC sensitization. The treatment or condition label here, explained by the study, means: therapeutic diphenylcyclopropenone sensitization with weekly scalp DPC. Blood at each patch-test visit was drawn before the patch test was applied. To be eligible, patients had to be aged 18 to 70, diagnosed with alopecia and judged suitable for DPC therapy, while pregnant patients were excluded. Unfractionated whole blood was collected in Tempus Blood RNA tubes, and total RNA was extracted from that blood. CDR1 SNHLY and CDR2 FYNNEI are derived from the germline V gene. Trimming removed 2 bases from V and 5 bases from J, leaving 10 bases between the germline ends. The CDR3 measures 14 amino acids from cysteine to phenylalanine. Only CDR3 DNA remains: 42 bases, in frame from the first base.

The sequence was collected from a woman aged 50 to 65 with alopecia areata. Some clones in this sample may be carry-over from other donors' samples. Here the chain combines TRBV2 and TRBJ2-1; a tentative D match to TRBD2 spans 5 bases. The sequencing used whole blood, collected in connection with sensitization to the hapten diphenylcyclopropenone (DPC). This receptor has the CDR3 CASSERGIHNEQFF. The DNA sequence reads TGTGCCAGCAGTGAACGAGGGATCCACAATGAGCAGTTCTTC.